The entry below gives a single T cell receptor beta chain sequence along with its context. The data are from a study of identical twins. TCRdb re-called the 5' RACE reads through MiXCR, storing one row per CDR3 protein. Of roughly 280,000 distinct CDR3 sequences in the sample, roughly 9.8% were seen once. CDR1 is SNHLY and CDR2 is FYNNEI in the germline V gene. V lost 5 bases and J lost 3, with 11 bases in between. The CDR3 is 14 amino acids. The same data also contributed to another study, on yellow fever vaccine responses in identical twins.

V and J are TRBV2 and TRBJ2-1; D may be TRBD1 (5 bases). The sequenced material came from CD8+ T cells sorted from blood. The origin of this receptor is a young woman in good health. The CDR3 DNA reads TGTGCCAGCAGTTCAACAGGCGGCTACAATGAGCAGTTCTTC. As protein: CASSSTGGYNEQFF.